This TCR beta chain was sequenced for a study of T-cell reconstitution after alpha-beta-depleted transplantation in children. This CDR3 contains 16 residues. The V gene lost 3 bases and the J gene lost 0 bases, with 14 bases spanning the gap. Germline lookup yields CDR1 MDHEN and CDR2 SYDVKM. Preparation of the TCRbeta library used unique molecular identifiers. One entry per CDR3 protein results from TCRdb running MiXCR on the PCR reads. The sample carries fewer than 700,000 distinct CDR3 sequences, approximately 12% recorded once. Here the sequenced sample was PBMCs, mostly from graft donor cells, taken 360 days after TCRalphabeta/CD19-depleted stem cell transplant. The J gene is TRBJ2-5, the V gene TRBV28, with D hard to call. The source is a male patient between 10 and 17 years old who had a stem cell transplant for acute myeloid leukemia, so the T cells may come from the graft donor. The CDR3 protein is CASSFGNFMDQETQYF. CDR3 coding DNA: TGTGCCAGCAGTTTCGGAAATTTTATGGACCAAGAGACCCAGTACTTC.